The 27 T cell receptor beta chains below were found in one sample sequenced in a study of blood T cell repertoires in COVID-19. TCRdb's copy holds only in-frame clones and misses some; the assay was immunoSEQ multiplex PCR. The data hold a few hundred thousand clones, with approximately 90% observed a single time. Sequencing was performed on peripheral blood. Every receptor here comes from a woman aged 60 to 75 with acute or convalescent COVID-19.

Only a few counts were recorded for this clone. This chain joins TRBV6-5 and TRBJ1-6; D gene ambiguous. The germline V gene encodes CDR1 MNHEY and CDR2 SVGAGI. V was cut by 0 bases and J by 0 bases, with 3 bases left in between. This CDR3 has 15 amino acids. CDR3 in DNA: TGTGCCAGCAGTTACTCCAGCTCCTATAATTCACCCCTCCACTTT. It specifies CASSYSSSYNSPLHF.

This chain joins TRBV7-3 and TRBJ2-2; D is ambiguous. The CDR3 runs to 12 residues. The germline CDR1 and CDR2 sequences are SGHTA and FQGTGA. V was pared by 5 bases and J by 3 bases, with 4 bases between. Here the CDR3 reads CASSPHTGELFF. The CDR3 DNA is TGTGCCAGCAGCCCTCACACCGGGGAGCTGTTTTTT.

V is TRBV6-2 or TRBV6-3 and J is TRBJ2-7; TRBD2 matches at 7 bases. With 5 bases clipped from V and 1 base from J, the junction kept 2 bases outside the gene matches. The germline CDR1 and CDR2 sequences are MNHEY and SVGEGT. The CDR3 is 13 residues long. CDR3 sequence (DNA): TGTGCCAGCAGTCCCGGGGGGTCCTACGAGCAGTACTTC. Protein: CASSPGGSYEQYF.

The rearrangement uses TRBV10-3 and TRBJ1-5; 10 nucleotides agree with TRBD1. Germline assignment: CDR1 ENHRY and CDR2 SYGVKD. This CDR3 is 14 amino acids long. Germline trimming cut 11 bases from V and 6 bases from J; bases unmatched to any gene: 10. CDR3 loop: CAGGTGAPSQPQHF. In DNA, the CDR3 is TGTGCCGGCGGGACAGGGGCACCTAGTCAGCCCCAGCATTTT.

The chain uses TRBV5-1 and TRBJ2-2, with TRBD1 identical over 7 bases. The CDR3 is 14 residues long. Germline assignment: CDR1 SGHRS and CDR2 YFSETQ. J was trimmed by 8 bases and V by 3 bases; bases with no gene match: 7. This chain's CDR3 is CASSWDSPLGELFF. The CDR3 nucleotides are TGCGCCAGCAGCTGGGACAGCCCGCTTGGGGAGCTGTTTTTT.

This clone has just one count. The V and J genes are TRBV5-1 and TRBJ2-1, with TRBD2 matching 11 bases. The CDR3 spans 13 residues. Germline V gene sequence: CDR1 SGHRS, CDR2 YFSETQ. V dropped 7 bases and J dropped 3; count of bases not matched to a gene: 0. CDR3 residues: CASGTSGYNEQFF. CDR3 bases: TGCGCCAGCGGGACTAGCGGCTACAATGAGCAGTTCTTC.

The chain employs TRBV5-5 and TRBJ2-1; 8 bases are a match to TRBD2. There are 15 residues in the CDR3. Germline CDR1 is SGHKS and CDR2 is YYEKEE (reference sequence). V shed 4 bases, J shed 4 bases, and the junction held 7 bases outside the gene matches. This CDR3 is CASSGAVAGYNEQFF. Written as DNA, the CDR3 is TGTGCCAGCAGCGGGGCGGTAGCGGGATACAATGAGCAGTTCTTC.

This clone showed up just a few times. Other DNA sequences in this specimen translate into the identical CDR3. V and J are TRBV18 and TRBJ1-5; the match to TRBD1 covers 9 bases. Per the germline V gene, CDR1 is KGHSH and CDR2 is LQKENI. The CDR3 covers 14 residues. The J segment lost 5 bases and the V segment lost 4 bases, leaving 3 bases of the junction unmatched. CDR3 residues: CASSLTGGDQPQHF. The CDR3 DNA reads TGTGCCAGCTCACTGACAGGGGGGGATCAGCCCCAGCATTTT.

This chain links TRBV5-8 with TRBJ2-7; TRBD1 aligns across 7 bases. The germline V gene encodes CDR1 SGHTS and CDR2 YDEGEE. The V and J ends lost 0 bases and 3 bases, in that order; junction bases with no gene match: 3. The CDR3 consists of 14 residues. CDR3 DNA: TGTGCCAGCAGCTTGGGACAGGGAAACTACGAGCAGTACTTC. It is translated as CASSLGQGNYEQYF.

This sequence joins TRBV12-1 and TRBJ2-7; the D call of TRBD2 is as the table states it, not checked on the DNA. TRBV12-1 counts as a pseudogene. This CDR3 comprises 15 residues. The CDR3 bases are TGTGCCAGCAGCTTTATAGCGGGAGTCCCTCCCGAGCAGTACTTC. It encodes CASSFIAGVPPEQYF.

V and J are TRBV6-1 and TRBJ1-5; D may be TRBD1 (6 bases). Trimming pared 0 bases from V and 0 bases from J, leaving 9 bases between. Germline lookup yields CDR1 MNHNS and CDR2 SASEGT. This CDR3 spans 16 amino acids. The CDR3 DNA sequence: TGTGCCAGCAGTGAAGCGGGACATGGTAGCAATCAGCCCCAGCATTTT. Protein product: CASSEAGHGSNQPQHF.

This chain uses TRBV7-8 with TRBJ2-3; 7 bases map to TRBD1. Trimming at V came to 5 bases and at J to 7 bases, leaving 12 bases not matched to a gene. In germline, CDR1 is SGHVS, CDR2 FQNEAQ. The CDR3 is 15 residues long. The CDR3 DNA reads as TGTGCCAGCAGCCCTACAGGGGTGGTGGGAAATACGCAGTATTTT. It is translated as CASSPTGVVGNTQYF.

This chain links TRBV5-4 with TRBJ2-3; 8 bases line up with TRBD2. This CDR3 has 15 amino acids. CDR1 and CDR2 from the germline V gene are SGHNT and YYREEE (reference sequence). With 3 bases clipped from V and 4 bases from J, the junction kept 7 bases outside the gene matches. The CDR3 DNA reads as TGTGCCAGCAGCTACCGGGGGGGTCTCGCAGATACGCAGTATTTT. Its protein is CASSYRGGLADTQYF. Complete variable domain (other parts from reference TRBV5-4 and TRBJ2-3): ETGVTQSPTHLIKTRGQQVTLRCSSQSGHNTVSWYQQALGQGPQFIFQYYREEENGRGNFPPRFSGLQFPNYSSELNVNALELDDSALYLCASSYRGGLADTQYFGPGTRLTVL.

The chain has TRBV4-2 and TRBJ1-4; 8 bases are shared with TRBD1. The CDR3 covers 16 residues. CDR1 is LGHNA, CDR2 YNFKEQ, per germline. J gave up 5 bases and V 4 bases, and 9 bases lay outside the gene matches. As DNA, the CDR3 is TGTGCCAGCAGCCGGACAACAGGGACAGGAAATGAAAAACTGTTTTTT. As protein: CASSRTTGTGNEKLFF.

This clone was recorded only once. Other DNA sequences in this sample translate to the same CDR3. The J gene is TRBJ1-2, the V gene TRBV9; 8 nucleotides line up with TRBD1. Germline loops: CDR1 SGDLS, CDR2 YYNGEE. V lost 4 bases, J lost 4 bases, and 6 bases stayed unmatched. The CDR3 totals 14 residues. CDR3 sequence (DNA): TGTGCCAGCAGCCCCGGACAGGGCGGCTATGGCTACACCTTC. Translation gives CASSPGQGGYGYTF.

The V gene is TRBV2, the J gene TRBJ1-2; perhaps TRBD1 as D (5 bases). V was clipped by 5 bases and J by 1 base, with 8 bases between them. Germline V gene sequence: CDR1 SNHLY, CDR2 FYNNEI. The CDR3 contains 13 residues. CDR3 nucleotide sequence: TGTGCCAGCAGTCTAGACAGTAACTATGGCTACACCTTC. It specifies CASSLDSNYGYTF.

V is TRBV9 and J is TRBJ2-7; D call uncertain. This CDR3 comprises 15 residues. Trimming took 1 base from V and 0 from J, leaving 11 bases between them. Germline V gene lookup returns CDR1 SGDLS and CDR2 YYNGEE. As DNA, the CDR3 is TGTGCCAGCAGCGTAAGCCAGGAAAGCTCCTACGAGCAGTACTTC. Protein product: CASSVSQESSYEQYF. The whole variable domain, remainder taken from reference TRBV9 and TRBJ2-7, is DSGVTQTPKHLITATGQRVTLRCSPRSGDLSVYWYQQSLDQGLQFLIQYYNGEERAKGNILERFSAQQFPDLHSELNLSSLELGDSALYFCASSVSQESSYEQYFGPGTRLTVT.

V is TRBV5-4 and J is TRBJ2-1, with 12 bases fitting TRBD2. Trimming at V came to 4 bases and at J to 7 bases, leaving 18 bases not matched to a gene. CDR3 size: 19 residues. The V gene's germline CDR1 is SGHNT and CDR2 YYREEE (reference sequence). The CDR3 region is CASSPIFVTSGGPGNEQFF. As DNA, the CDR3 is TGTGCCAGCAGCCCAATATTCGTGACTAGCGGGGGCCCAGGGAATGAGCAGTTCTTC.

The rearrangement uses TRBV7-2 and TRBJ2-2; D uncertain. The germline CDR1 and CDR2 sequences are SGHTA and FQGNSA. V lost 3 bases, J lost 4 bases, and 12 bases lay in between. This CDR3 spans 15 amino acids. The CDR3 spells CASSLGTGSTGELFF. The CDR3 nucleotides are TGTGCCAGCAGCTTGGGTACCGGGTCCACCGGGGAGCTGTTTTTT.

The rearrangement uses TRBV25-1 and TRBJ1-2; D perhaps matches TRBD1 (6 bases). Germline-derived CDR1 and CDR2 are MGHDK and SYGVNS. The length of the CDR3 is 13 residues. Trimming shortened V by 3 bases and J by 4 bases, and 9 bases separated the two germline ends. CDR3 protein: CASSETGLYGYTF. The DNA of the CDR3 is TGTGCCAGCAGTGAGACAGGACTCTATGGCTACACCTTC.

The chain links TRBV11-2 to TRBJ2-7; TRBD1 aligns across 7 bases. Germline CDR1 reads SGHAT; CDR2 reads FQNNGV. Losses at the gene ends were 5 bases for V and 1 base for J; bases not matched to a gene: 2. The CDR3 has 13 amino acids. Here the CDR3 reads CASSRGQSYEQYF. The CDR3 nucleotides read TGTGCCAGCAGCCGGGGACAGTCCTACGAGCAGTACTTC.

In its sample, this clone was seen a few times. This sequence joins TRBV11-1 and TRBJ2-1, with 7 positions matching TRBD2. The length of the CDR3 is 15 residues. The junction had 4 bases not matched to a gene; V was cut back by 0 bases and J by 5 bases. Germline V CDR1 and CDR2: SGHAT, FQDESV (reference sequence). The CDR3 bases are TGTGCCAGCAGCTTAGCCCCGGGACTAAACAATGAGCAGTTCTTC. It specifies CASSLAPGLNNEQFF.

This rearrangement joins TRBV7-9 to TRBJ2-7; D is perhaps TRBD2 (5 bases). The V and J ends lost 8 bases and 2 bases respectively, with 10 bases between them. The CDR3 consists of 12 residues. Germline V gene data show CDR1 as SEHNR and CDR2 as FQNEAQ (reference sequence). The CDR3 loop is CASRPGTYEQYF. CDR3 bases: TGTGCCAGCCGCCCGGGGACCTACGAGCAGTACTTC.

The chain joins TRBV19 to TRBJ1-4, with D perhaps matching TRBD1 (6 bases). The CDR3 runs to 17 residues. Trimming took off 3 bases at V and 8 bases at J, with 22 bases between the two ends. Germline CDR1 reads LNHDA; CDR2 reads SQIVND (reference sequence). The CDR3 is CASSMRVGPGQGEKLFF. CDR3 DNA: TGTGCCAGTAGTATGAGGGTAGGGCCGGGACAAGGAGAAAAACTGTTTTTT.

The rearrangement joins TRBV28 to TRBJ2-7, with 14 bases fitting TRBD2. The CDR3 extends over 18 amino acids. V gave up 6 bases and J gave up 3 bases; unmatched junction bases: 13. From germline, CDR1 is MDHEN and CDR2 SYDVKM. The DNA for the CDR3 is TGTGCCAGCAGGCTGGGACTAGCGGGAGTGCCAGGGATCTACGAGCAGTACTTC. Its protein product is CASRLGLAGVPGIYEQYF.

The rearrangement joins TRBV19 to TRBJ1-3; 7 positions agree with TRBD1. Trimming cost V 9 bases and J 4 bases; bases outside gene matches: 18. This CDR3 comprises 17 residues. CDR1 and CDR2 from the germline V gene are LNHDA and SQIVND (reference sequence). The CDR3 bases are TGTGCCAGCGCAGAGACGACAGGGCTTTTCTCCGGAAACACCATATATTTT. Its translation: CASAETTGLFSGNTIYF.

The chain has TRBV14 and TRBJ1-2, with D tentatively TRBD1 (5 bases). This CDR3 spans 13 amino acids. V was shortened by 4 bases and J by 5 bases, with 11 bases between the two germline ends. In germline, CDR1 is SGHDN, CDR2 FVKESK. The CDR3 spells CASSPDRQYGYTF. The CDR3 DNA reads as TGTGCCAGCAGCCCCGATAGACAGTATGGCTACACCTTC.